Listed below are T cell receptor beta chains from one sample, sequenced in a study of beta chain features in type 1 diabetes. Produced via immunoSEQ multiplex PCR; TCRdb's table is partial and in-frame only. The table has 230,000 or so clones, around 15% seen once. Sequencing was performed on naive CD4+ T cells from blood. All receptors derive from a man aged 30 to 39 with type 1 diabetes. CDR3s include the opening cysteine and the closing phenylalanine or tryptophan. D genes are given only for firm matches. The size of a clone is reported for some rows only, either as once, few or many, or as a class for expanded clones.

d_gene | j_gene | v_gene | abundance | CDR3nt | CDR3aa
NA | TRBJ2-2 | TRBV4-2 | NA | TGTGCCAGCAGCCCAAGGGCCAGAGGGAACACCGGGGAGCTGTTTTTT | CASSPRARGNTGELFF
NA | TRBJ2-3 | TRBV6-5 | NA | TGTGCCAGCAGTTACCGAGATACGCAGTATTTT | CASSYRDTQYF
NA | TRBJ2-5 | TRBV7-2 | NA | TGTGCCAGCAGCTCACAAGAGACCCAGTACTTC | CASSSQETQYF
NA | TRBJ2-4 | TRBV4-3 | NA | TGCGCCAGCAGCCAAGACGACCAGGTCGCAAACATTCAGTACTTC | CASSQDDQVANIQYF
NA | TRBJ1-4 | TRBV29-1 | few | TGCAGCGTAAGGCGTGCAACTAATGAAAAACTGTTTTTT | CSVRRATNEKLFF
NA | TRBJ2-5 | TRBV30 | few | TGTGCCTGGACCAGCCCCAGGGGCGGAGAGACCCAGTACTTC | CAWTSPRGGETQYF
TRBD2 | TRBJ2-1 | TRBV7-7 | NA | TGTGCCAGCAGCTTTGGGAGGGCCAAGGAGAATGAGCAGTTCTTC | CASSFGRAKENEQFF
NA | TRBJ1-5 | TRBV29-1 | few | TGCAGCGTTGGGGATAATAGCAATCAGCCCCAGCATTTT | CSVGDNSNQPQHF
TRBD1 | TRBJ2-7 | TRBV28 | NA | TGTGCCAGCACCCCGGGACAGGGGTCCTCCTACGAGCAGTACTTC | CASTPGQGSSYEQYF
NA | TRBJ1-5 | TRBV30 | few | TGTGCCTGGAGTACCGGTACGCCCCAGCATTTT | CAWSTGTPQHF
TRBD1 | TRBJ1-1 | TRBV29-1 | NA | TGCAGCGTTACGAATACAGGGGGCGCGGACACTGAAGCTTTCTTT | CSVTNTGGADTEAFF
NA | TRBJ1-5 | TRBV7-9 | few | TGTGCCAGCAGCATGGGGGATCAGCCCCAGCATTTT | CASSMGDQPQHF
NA | TRBJ2-7 | TRBV30 | NA | TGTGCCTGGAGTCCACTCTCGGGACACATCCGGAACGAGCAGTACTTC | CAWSPLSGHIRNEQYF
TRBD1 | TRBJ2-3 | TRBV4-1 | NA | TGCGCCAGCAGCCAAGGACAGGGCCGGCCGCCAGATACGCAGTATTTT | CASSQGQGRPPDTQYF
NA | TRBJ1-1 | TRBV30 | few | TGTGCCTGGAGTGCAACGGGACATCCGAACACTGAAGCTTTCTTT | CAWSATGHPNTEAFF
NA | TRBJ2-2 | TRBV18 | NA | TGTGCCAGCTCACAGACGGTGAACACCGGGGAGCTGTTTTTT | CASSQTVNTGELFF
NA | TRBJ2-7 | TRBV10-3 | few | TGTGCCATCGGGACCGCGCCCTACGAGCAGTACTTC | CAIGTAPYEQYF
NA | TRBJ2-5 | TRBV29-1 | few | TGCAGCGTTGAAGTTACGAGAAGTGAGACCCAGTACTTC | CSVEVTRSETQYF
NA | TRBJ2-3 | TRBV5-4 | few | TGTGCCAGCAGCACGGACAGAAAGTTAGATACGCAGTATTTT | CASSTDRKLDTQYF
NA | TRBJ2-1 | TRBV5-1 | few | TGCGCCAGCAGCTTGGGACTAGTAGGCAATGAGCAGTTCTTC | CASSLGLVGNEQFF
NA | TRBJ2-7 | TRBV29-1 | NA | TGCAGCGTTGAAGATCCCAAGAGCGGGACAAGCTCCTACGAGCAGTACTTC | CSVEDPKSGTSSYEQYF
NA | TRBJ2-7 | TRBV7-9 | NA | TGTGCCAGCACCCAGTTCTACGAGCAGTACTTC | CASTQFYEQYF
NA | TRBJ2-3 | TRBV18 | few | TGTGCCAGCTCAACCACCGTCAGTGGGCTCAGCACAGATACGCAGTATTTT | CASSTTVSGLSTDTQYF
TRBD1 | TRBJ1-4 | TRBV28 | NA | TGTGCCAGCAGGCTCCGTAGGGGACAGGGTTCAGAATTT | CASRLRRGQGSEF
NA | TRBJ2-3 | TRBV29-1 | NA | TGCAGCGTTACCCGACAGGGAGGGGCAGATACGCAGTATTTT | CSVTRQGGADTQYF
TRBD1 | TRBJ2-5 | TRBV2 | few | TGTGCCAGCAGAAGACAGGGTAGGGAGACCCAGTACTTC | CASRRQGRETQYF
NA | TRBJ1-5 | TRBV7-2 | NA | TGTGCCAGCAGCTTAGATTTGGGATTTGGGCAGCCCCAGCATTTT | CASSLDLGFGQPQHF
NA | TRBJ2-3 | TRBV7-9 | few | TGTGCCAGCAGCACCCGAGGAGCGGGTGATACGCAGTATTTT | CASSTRGAGDTQYF
NA | TRBJ2-3 | TRBV6-6 | NA | TGTGCCAGCCGGGACATCATCACAGATACGCAGTATTTT | CASRDIITDTQYF
TRBD2 | TRBJ2-1 | TRBV19 | few | TGTGCCAGTAGTATGATGGCGGGAGCACCCTACAATGAGCAGTTCTTC | CASSMMAGAPYNEQFF
NA | TRBJ2-3 | TRBV29-1 | NA | TGCAGCGTCACAGGTGCCGCAGATACGCAGTATTTT | CSVTGAADTQYF
TRBD2 | TRBJ2-1 | TRBV9 | few | TGTGCCAGCAGCTCTAGCGGCTCCTACAATGAGCAGTTCTTC | CASSSSGSYNEQFF
NA | TRBJ2-1 | TRBV9 | few | TGTGCCAGCGGTAGGGGAGACAATGAGCAGTTCTTC | CASGRGDNEQFF
NA | TRBJ2-3 | TRBV9 | few | TGTGCCAGCAGCGATCCGGGGCGGAACACAGATACGCAGTATTTT | CASSDPGRNTDTQYF
NA | TRBJ2-7 | TRBV10-3 | NA | TGTGCCATCAGTGAAGGGGGTGCCAGCTACGAGCAGTACTTC | CAISEGGASYEQYF
NA | TRBJ2-7 | TRBV5-4 | few | TGTGCCAGCAGATCGGACAAGAGCTCCTACGAGCAGTACTTC | CASRSDKSSYEQYF
TRBD2 | TRBJ2-1 | TRBV5-4 | few | TGTGCCAGCAGAACCGGGACTAGCGGGAGGGCCACATACAATGAGCAGTTCTTC | CASRTGTSGRATYNEQFF
TRBD2 | TRBJ2-1 | TRBV19 | NA | TGTGCCAGTACCACACTAGCGGGAACCTACAATGAGCAGTTCTTC | CASTTLAGTYNEQFF
NA | TRBJ2-5 | TRBV20-1 | NA | TGCAGTGCTAGCGGAGGGACCCAGTACTTC | CSASGGTQYF
TRBD2 | TRBJ2-1 | TRBV7-3 | NA | TGTGCCAGCAGCTCGTTAGCGGGAATCTACAATGAGCAGTTCTTC | CASSSLAGIYNEQFF
NA | TRBJ2-1 | TRBV25-1 | NA | TGTGCCAGCAGTGAATTCCGGGGGAGCTCCTACAATGAGCAGTTCTTC | CASSEFRGSSYNEQFF
TRBD1 | TRBJ1-5 | TRBV29-1 | few | TGCAGCGTGGGCGGACAGGGTGAGCAGCCCCAGCATTTT | CSVGGQGEQPQHF
NA | TRBJ2-1 | TRBV29-1 | NA | TGCAGCGCCAGTCGGCGCCTCTCCTACAATGAGCAGTTCTTC | CSASRRLSYNEQFF
NA | TRBJ2-1 | TRBV28 | NA | TGTGCCAGCAGTTTTGGGCAGACCTACAATGAGCAGTTCTTC | CASSFGQTYNEQFF
TRBD1 | TRBJ2-7 | TRBV19 | NA | TGTGCCAGTAGTATTGAGCAGGGGGCGCGAGAGCAGTACTTC | CASSIEQGAREQYF
NA | TRBJ1-1 | TRBV19 | NA | TGTGCCAGTAGCGCCAGGGGCTGGCGTGGCACTGAAGCTTTCTTT | CASSARGWRGTEAFF
NA | TRBJ2-4 | TRBV30 | NA | TGTGCCTGGAGTGTACTGCTAGCCAAAAACATTCAGTACTTC | CAWSVLLAKNIQYF
TRBD2 | TRBJ2-7 | TRBV29-1 | NA | TGCAGCGTTGGAGGCTCTAGCGCGGGAGGTGACGAGCAGTACTTC | CSVGGSSAGGDEQYF
NA | TRBJ2-4 | TRBV7-2 | NA | TGTGCCAGCAGCTTAGGGGTGGGAGTAGCCAAAAACATTCAGTACTTC | CASSLGVGVAKNIQYF
NA | TRBJ2-4 | TRBV29-1 | few | TGCAGCGTTGTGGGCAGGGGAATATCGGAGGGCATTCAGTACTTC | CSVVGRGISEGIQYF
TRBD1 | TRBJ2-5 | TRBV7-2 | few | TGTGCCAGCACCCAGGGGGCGGGGGAGACCCAGTACTTC | CASTQGAGETQYF
NA | TRBJ1-2 | TRBV14 | few | TGTGCCAGCAGCCAAGTTCTTTACGGCCGCGTCCGAAGTCCAGGGGGCTACACCTTC | CASSQVLYGRVRSPGGYTF
TRBD1 | TRBJ2-3 | TRBV4-3 | NA | TGCGCCAGCAGCCAAGATCCCGGGACAGGGCCTTCCACAGATACGCAGTATTTT | CASSQDPGTGPSTDTQYF